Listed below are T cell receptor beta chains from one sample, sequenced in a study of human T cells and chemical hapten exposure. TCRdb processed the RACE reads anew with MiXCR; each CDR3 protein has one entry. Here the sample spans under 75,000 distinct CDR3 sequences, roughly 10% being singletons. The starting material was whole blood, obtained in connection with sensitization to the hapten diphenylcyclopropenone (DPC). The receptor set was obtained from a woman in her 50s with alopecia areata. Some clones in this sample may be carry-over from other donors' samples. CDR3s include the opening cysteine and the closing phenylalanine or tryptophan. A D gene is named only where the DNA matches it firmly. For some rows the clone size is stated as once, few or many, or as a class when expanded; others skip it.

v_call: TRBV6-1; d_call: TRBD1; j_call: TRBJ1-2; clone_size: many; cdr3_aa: CASSDQGALYGYTF; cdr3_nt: TGTGCCAGCAGTGATCAGGGGGCTCTTTATGGCTACACCTTC
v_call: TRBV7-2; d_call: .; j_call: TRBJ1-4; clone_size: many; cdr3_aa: CASSLGLNTNEKLFF; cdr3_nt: TGTGCCAGCAGCCTAGGGTTGAATACTAATGAAAAACTGTTTTTT
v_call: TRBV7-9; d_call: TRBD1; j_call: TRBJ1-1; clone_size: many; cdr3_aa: CASSLPSTGETEAFF; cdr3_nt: TGTGCCAGCAGCTTACCCTCGACAGGGGAGACTGAAGCTTTCTTT
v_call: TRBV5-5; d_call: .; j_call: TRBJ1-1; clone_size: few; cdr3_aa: CASSSLSGKASEAFF; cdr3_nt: TGTGCCAGCAGCTCGCTCTCCGGGAAAGCCTCTGAAGCTTTCTTT
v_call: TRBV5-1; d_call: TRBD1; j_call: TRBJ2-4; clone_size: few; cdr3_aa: CASSTQTGLAKNIQYF; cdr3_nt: TGCGCCAGCAGCACCCAGACAGGGTTGGCCAAAAACATTCAGTACTTC
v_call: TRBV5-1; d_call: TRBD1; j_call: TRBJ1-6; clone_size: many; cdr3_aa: CASSLGQGNSPLHF; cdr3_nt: TGCGCCAGCAGCTTGGGACAGGGGAATTCACCCCTCCACTTT
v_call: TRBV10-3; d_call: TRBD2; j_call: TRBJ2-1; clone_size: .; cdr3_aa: CAISSTGGTEQFF; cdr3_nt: TGTGCCATCAGTTCGACGGGGGGTACTGAGCAGTTCTTC
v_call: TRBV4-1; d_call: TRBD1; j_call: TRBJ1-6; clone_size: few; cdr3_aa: CASSQEGQGLSPLHF; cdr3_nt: TGCGCCAGCAGCCAAGAGGGACAGGGTCTATCACCCCTCCACTTT
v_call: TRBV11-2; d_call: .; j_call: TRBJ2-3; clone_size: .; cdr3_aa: CASSRRGIATDTQYF; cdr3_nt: TGTGCCAGCAGCCGACGGGGGATTGCCACAGATACGCAGTATTTT
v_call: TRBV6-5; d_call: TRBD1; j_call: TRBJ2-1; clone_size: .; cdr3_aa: CASRSFDRVYNEQFF; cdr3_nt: TGTGCCAGCAGATCTTTTGACAGGGTCTACAATGAGCAGTTCTTC
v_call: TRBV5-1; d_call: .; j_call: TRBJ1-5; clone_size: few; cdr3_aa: CASSLSGGINQPQHF; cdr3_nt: TGCGCCAGCAGCTTGTCCGGGGGCATAAATCAGCCCCAGCATTTT
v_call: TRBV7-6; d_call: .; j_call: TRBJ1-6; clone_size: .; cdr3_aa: CASSLGGQTRSPLHF; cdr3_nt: TGTGCCAGCAGCTTAGGAGGGCAGACCAGGTCACCCCTCCACTTT
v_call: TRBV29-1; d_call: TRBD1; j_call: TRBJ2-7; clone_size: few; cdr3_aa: CSVGQGNEQYF; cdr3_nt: TGCAGCGTCGGACAGGGGAACGAGCAGTACTTC
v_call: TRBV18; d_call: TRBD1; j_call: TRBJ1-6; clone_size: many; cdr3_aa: CASSPPTGGNSPLHF; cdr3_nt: TGTGCCAGCTCACCACCCACAGGGGGTAATTCACCCCTCCACTTT
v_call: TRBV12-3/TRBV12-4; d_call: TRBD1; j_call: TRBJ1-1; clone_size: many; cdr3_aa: CASRQGARPEAFF; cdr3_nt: TGTGCCAGCAGACAGGGGGCCCGCCCTGAAGCTTTCTTT
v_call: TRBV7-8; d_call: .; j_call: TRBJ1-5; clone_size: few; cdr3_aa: CASSLAPGVGQPQHF; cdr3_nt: TGTGCCAGCAGCTTAGCGCCCGGCGTCGGGCAGCCCCAGCATTTT
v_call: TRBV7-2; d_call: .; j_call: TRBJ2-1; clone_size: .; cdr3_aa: CASSLALWANEQFF; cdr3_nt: TGTGCCAGCAGCTTAGCTCTATGGGCCAATGAGCAGTTCTTC
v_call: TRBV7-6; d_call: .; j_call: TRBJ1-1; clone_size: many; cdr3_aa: CASSLEVPGTNTEAFF; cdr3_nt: TGTGCCAGCAGCTTAGAGGTTCCAGGGACGAACACTGAAGCTTTCTTT
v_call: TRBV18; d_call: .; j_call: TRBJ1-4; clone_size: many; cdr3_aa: CASSLSSTNEKLFF; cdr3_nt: TGTGCCAGCTCCCTAAGTTCAACTAATGAAAAACTGTTTTTT
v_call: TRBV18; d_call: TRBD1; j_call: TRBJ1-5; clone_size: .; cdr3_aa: CASSQEDRGRNQPQHF; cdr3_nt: TGTGCCAGCTCACAAGAGGACAGGGGCCGCAATCAGCCCCAGCATTTT
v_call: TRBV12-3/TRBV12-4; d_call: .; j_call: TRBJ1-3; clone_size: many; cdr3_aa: CASSFEGNGNTIYF; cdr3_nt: TGTGCCAGCAGTTTTGAGGGGAACGGAAACACCATATATTTT
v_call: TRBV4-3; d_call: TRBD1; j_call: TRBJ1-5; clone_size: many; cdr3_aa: CASSVNRGLGQPQHF; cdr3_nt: TGCGCCAGCAGCGTAAACAGGGGACTCGGTCAGCCCCAGCATTTT
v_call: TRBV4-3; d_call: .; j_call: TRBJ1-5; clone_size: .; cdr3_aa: CASSQSYGQGKASNQPQHF; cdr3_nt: TGCGCCAGCAGCCAATCCTACGGGCAGGGGAAAGCAAGCAATCAGCCCCAGCATTTT
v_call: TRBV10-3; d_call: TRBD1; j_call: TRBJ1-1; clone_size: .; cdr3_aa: CAISGTGNTEAFF; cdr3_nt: TGTGCCATCAGTGGGACAGGGAACACTGAAGCTTTCTTT
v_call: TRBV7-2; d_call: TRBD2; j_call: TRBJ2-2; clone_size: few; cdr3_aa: CASSVLAGGSTGELFF; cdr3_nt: TGTGCCAGCAGCGTATTAGCGGGGGGTTCCACCGGGGAGCTGTTTTTT
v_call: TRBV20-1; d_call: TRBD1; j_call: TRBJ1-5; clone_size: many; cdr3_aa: CSVYRTGINQPQHF; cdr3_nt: TGCAGTGTGTACAGGACAGGGATCAATCAGCCCCAGCATTTT
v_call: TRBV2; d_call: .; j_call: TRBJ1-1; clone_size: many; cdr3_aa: CASIQQTLNTEAFF; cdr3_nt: TGTGCCAGCATACAGCAAACGCTGAACACTGAAGCTTTCTTT
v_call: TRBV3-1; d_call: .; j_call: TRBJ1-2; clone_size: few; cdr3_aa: CASSQEWEVMSYTF; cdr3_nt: TGTGCCAGCAGCCAAGAATGGGAGGTAATGAGCTACACCTTC
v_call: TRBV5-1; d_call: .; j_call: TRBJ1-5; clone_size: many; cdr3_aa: CASSLAGDSNQPQHF; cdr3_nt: TGCGCCAGCAGCTTGGCCGGGGATAGCAATCAGCCCCAGCATTTT
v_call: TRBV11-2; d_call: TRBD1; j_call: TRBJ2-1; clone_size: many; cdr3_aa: CASTLRQGASYNEQFF; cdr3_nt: TGTGCCAGCACCTTGAGGCAGGGGGCCTCCTACAATGAGCAGTTCTTC
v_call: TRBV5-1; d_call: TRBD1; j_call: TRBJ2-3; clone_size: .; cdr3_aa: CASSLGQGGDTQYF; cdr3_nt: TGCGCCAGCAGCCTGGGACAGGGGGGAGATACGCAGTATTTT
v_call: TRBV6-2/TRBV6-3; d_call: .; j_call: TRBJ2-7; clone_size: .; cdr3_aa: CASSRGQAYEQYF; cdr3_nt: TGTGCCAGCAGCCGCGGGCAGGCCTACGAGCAGTACTTC
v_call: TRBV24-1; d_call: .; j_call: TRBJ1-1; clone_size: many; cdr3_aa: CATSDPTHGGTEAFF; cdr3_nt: TGTGCCACCAGTGATCCTACCCACGGGGGCACTGAAGCTTTCTTT
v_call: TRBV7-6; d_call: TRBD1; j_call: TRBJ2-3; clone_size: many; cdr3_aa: CASSLEGQGQDTQYF; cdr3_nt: TGTGCCAGCAGCTTAGAGGGACAGGGGCAAGATACGCAGTATTTT
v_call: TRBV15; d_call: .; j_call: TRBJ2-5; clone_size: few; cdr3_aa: CATSARTVLQETQYF; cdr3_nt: TGTGCCACCAGCGCCCGGACAGTACTCCAAGAGACCCAGTACTTC
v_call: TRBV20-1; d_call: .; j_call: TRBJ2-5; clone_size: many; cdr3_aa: CSAAYQQETQYF; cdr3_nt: TGCAGTGCTGCCTACCAACAAGAGACCCAGTACTTC
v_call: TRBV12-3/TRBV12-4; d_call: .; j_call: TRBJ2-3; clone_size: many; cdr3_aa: CASSLSSGPQYF; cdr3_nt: TGTGCCAGCAGTTTAAGTAGCGGCCCGCAGTATTTT
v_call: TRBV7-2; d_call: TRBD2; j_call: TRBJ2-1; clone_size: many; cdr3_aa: CASSTSSGSPYNEQFF; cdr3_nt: TGTGCCAGCAGCACCTCTAGCGGGAGCCCCTACAATGAGCAGTTCTTC
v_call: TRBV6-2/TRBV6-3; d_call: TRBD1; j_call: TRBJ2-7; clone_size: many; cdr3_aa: CASSRQGTPTYEQYF; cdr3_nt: TGTGCCAGCAGTCGACAGGGGACCCCTACCTACGAGCAGTACTTC
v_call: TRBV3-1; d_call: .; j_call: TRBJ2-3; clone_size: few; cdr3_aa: CASSPVFAGAGADTQYF; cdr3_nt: TGTGCCAGCAGCCCTGTGTTTGCGGGGGCCGGGGCAGATACGCAGTATTTT
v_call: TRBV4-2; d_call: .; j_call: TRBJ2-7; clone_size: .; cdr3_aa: CASRAFRADSYEQYF; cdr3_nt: TGTGCCAGCAGGGCCTTCCGAGCCGACTCCTACGAGCAGTACTTC
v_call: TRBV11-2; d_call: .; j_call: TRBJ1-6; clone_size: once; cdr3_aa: CASSLMNSPLHF; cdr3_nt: TGTGCCAGCAGCTTAATGAATTCACCCCTCCACTTT
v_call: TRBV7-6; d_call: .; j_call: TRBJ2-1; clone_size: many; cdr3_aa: CASSPDVAYNEQFF; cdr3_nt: TGTGCCAGCAGCCCAGACGTAGCTTACAATGAGCAGTTCTTC
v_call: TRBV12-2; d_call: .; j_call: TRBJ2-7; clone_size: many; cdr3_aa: CASRLAPEGHQSSYEQYF; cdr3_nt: TGTGCAAGTCGCTTAGCGCCGGAAGGGCACCAGAGCTCCTACGAGCAGTACTTC
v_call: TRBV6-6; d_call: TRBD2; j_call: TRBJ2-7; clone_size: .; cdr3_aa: CASSYWEGYEQYF; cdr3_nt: TGTGCCAGCAGTTACTGGGAGGGATACGAGCAGTACTTC
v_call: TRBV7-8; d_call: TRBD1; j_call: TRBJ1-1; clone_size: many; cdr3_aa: CASSSDRADKAFF; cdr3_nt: TGTGCCAGCAGCTCCGACAGGGCGGACAAAGCTTTCTTT
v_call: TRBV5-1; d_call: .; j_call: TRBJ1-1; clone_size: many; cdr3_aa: CASSLEWGQNTEAFF; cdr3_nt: TGCGCCAGCAGCTTGGAGTGGGGACAGAACACTGAAGCTTTCTTT
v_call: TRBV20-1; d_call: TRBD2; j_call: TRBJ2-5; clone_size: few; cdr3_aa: CSARDRSLNAGELAETQYF; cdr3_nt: TGCAGTGCTAGAGATAGGTCCCTAAACGCGGGAGAATTGGCAGAGACCCAGTACTTC
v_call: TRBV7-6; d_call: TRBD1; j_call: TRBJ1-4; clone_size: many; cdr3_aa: CASSSGDSFATNEKLFF; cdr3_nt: TGTGCCAGCAGCTCTGGGGACAGTTTTGCAACTAATGAAAAACTGTTTTTT
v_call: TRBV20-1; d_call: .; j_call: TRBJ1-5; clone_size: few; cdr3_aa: CSASRAGTGNQPQHF; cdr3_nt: TGCAGTGCTTCCCGTGCAGGGACGGGGAATCAGCCCCAGCATTTT
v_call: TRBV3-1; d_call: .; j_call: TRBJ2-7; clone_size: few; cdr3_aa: CASSQGVGGEQYF; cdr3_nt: TGTGCCAGCAGCCAAGGGGTAGGGGGCGAGCAGTACTTC
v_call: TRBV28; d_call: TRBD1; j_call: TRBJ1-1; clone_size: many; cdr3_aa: CASSPGGARWNTEAFF; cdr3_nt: TGTGCCAGCAGTCCAGGGGGCGCGAGATGGAACACTGAAGCTTTCTTT
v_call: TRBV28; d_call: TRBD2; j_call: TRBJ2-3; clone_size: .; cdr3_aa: CASSFVAGEATQYF; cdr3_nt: TGTGCCAGCAGTTTTGTAGCGGGAGAAGCTACGCAGTATTTT
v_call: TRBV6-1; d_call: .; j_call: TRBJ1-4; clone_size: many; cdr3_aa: CASSEREPSNEKLFF; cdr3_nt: TGTGCCAGCAGCGAGCGGGAACCCTCTAATGAAAAACTGTTTTTT